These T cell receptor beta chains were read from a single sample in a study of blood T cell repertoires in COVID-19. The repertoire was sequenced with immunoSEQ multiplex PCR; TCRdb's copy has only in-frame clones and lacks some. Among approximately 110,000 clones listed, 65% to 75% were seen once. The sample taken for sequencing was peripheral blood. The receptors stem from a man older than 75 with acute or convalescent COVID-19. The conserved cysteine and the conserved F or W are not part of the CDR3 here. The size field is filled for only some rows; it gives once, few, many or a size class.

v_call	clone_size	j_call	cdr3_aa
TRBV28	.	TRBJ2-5	ASSLSQDRVSQETQY
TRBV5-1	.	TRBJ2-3	ASSKVAGTDTQY
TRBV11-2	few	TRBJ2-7	ASSLEPGYEQY
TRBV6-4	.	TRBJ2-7	ASSAPGAGVASYEQY
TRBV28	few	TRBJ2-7	ASRPAGLLYEQY
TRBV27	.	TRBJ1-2	ASSSQVNYGYT
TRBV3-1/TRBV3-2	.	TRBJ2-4	ASRGVRWIDGKNIQY
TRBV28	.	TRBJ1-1	ASSFGGLQNTEAF
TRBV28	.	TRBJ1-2	ASSFVRGGARGYT
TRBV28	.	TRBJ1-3	ASREQIAGNTIY
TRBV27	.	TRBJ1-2	ASSPTGTGYGYT
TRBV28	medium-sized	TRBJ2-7	ASLPLGDSQFSEQY
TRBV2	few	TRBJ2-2	ASSVLETGELF
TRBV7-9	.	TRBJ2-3	ASTQGITDTQY